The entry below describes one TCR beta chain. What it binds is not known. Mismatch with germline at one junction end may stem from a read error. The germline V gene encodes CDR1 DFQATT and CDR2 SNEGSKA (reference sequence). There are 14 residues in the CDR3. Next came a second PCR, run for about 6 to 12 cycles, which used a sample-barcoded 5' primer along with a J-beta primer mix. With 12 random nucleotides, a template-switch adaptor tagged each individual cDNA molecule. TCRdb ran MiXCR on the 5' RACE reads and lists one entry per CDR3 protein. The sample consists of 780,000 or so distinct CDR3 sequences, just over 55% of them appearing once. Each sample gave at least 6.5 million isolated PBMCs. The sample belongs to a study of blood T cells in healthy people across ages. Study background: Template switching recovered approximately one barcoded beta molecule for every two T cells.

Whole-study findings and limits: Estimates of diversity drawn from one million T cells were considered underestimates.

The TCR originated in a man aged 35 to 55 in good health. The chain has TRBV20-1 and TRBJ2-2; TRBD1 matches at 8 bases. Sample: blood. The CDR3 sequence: CSALDRDLTGEQFF. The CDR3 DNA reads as TGCAGTGCATTGGACAGGGACCTCACCGGGGAGCAGTTTTTT.